The 9 T cell receptor beta chains reported below all come from one sample, sequenced in a study of shared clonotypes between healthy human individuals. Assay: immunoSEQ multiplex PCR; the TCRdb copy retains only in-frame clones and omits some. The data contain some 500,000 clones, 65% to 80% of them seen just once; the ten biggest clones take up 9.5% to 15%. The sample taken for sequencing was PBMCs. The receptors were gathered from a woman aged 40 to 50 in good health. Some clones in this sample may be carry-over from other donors' samples.

The gene calls are TRBV28 and TRBJ2-7; perhaps TRBD2 as D (6 bases). This CDR3 comprises 14 residues. Germline CDR1 and CDR2: MDHEN and SYDVKM. Trimming left V 3 bases short and J 2 bases short, with 11 bases between. CDR3 protein: CASSFTSPTYEQYF. In DNA, the CDR3 is TGTGCCAGCAGTTTTACTAGCCCGACCTACGAGCAGTACTTC. Drawing the rest from reference TRBV28 and TRBJ2-7, the complete variable domain is DVKVTQSSRYLVKRTGEKVFLECVQDMDHENMFWYRQDPGLGLRLIYFSYDVKMKEKGDIPEGYSVSREKKERFSLILESASTNQTSMYLCASSFTSPTYEQYFGPGTRLTVT.

The chain links TRBV19 to TRBJ1-5, with 9 bases matching TRBD1. Germline CDR1 and CDR2: LNHDA and SQIVND (reference sequence). The V segment lost 5 bases and the J segment 1 base; nucleotides outside the gene matches: 15. CDR3 length equals 19 residues. The CDR3 region is CASSRSPGQGRYSNQPQHF. DNA of the CDR3: TGTGCCAGTAGTCGCTCCCCGGGACAGGGAAGGTACAGCAATCAGCCCCAGCATTTT.

The genes are TRBV5-1 and TRBJ2-7; possibly TRBD2 for D (6 bases). Germline CDR1 is SGHRS and CDR2 is YFSETQ. Trimming cost V 9 bases and J 1 base, with 26 bases left between them. CDR3 length: 17 residues. CDR3 protein: CATDGGAGRDRSYEQYF. In DNA, the CDR3 is TGCGCCACAGATGGAGGGGCAGGGCGGGATCGATCCTACGAGCAGTACTTC.

This clone was seen a handful of times. The V call is TRBV6-5, the J call TRBJ1-5, with a tentative D call TRBD1 (5 bases). Germline CDR1 and CDR2: MNHEY and SVGAGI. The CDR3 sequence is 13 residues long. The V end was cut by 2 bases, the J end by 8 bases, with 10 bases between. The CDR3 here is CASSYGGVEPQHF. The CDR3 nucleotides are TGTGCCAGCAGTTACGGAGGGGTGGAGCCCCAGCATTTT.

The chain recombines TRBV30 with TRBJ1-6; 8 nucleotides agree with TRBD1. The germline CDR1 and CDR2 sequences are GTSNPN and SVGIG (reference sequence). This CDR3 contains 15 residues. V lost 0 bases, J lost 8 bases, and 6 bases stayed unmatched. The CDR3 nucleotides are TGTGCCTGGAGTGTATTGGACAGGGACCATTCACCCCTCCACTTT. It yields the protein CAWSVLDRDHSPLHF.

This chain joins TRBV30 and TRBJ1-6, with D hard to call. The CDR3 spans 15 residues. The ends were cut back, 3 bases at V and 7 bases at J, with 16 bases in the middle. Per the germline V gene, CDR1 is GTSNPN and CDR2 is SVGIG (reference sequence). CDR3 sequence (DNA): TGTGCCTGGAGCCCCAACAGATTCAGCAATTCACCCCTCCACTTT. The encoded protein is CAWSPNRFSNSPLHF. Using reference TRBV30 and TRBJ1-6 for the parts outside the CDR3, the full variable domain is SQTIHQWPATLVQPVGSPLSLECTVEGTSNPNLYWYRQAAGRGLQLLFYSVGIGQISSEVPQNLSASRPQDRQFILSSKKLLLSDSGFYLCAWSPNRFSNSPLHFGNGTRLTVT.

The chain has TRBV25-1 and TRBJ2-7, with TRBD1 identical over 9 bases. CDR1 and CDR2 from the germline V gene are MGHDK and SYGVNS. The V segment lost 4 bases and the J segment 4 bases; nucleotides outside the gene matches: 8. There are 15 residues in the CDR3. The CDR3 here is CASSGNRGRWYEQYF. The CDR3 bases are TGTGCCAGCAGTGGAAACAGGGGGCGCTGGTACGAGCAGTACTTC.

The rearrangement uses TRBV4-2 and TRBJ2-1, with D hard to call. This CDR3 comprises 14 residues. Trimming pared 4 bases from V and 4 bases from J, leaving 11 bases between. Germline CDR1 and CDR2: LGHNA and YNFKEQ. The chain's CDR3 is CASSLQPQYNEQFF. Written as DNA, the CDR3 is TGTGCCAGCAGCCTTCAACCCCAGTACAATGAGCAGTTCTTC.

This chain connects TRBV11-2 to TRBJ2-1; no firm D call. V gave up 5 bases and J gave up 10 bases, with 18 bases separating them. CDR1 SGHAT and CDR2 FQNNGV come from the germline V gene. The CDR3 length is 14 residues. The CDR3 DNA reads TGTGCCAGCAGCGCAACCCAGACCAAACCAGAGCAGTTCTTC. Amino acids: CASSATQTKPEQFF.